This T cell receptor beta chain derives from a study of spatial heterogeneity in lung cancer. About this clonotype: One end of the junction fails to match germline, which may point to a read error.

Every TCR cDNA molecule carried a tag that served as a unique molecular identifier. TCRdb fed the 5' RACE reads into MiXCR, producing one record per CDR3 protein. The sample lists more than 80,000 distinct CDR3 sequences, 12% occurring once. From germline, CDR1 is MDHEN and CDR2 SYDVKM. The CDR3 runs to 13 residues. The sample's time point: sample taken at primary tumor resection. Sequencing of whole RNA from tumor, nontumor lung or frozen PBMC involved no sorting. The sequencing used PBMCs, collected at surgery. The receptor comes from a male donor with early-stage non-small cell lung cancer. This chain links TRBV28 with TRBJ2-3; D uncertain. CDR3 protein: CASSLLNRDKQYF. CDR3 nucleotides: TGTGCCAGCAGTTTATTGAACAGAGATAAGCAGTATTTT. The variable domain in full, with the rest retrieved from reference TRBV28 and TRBJ2-3, is DVKVTQSSRYLVKRTGEKVFLECVQDMDHENMFWYRQDPGLGLRLIYFSYDVKMKEKGDIPEGYSVSREKKERFSLILESASTNQTSMYLCASSLLNRDKQYFGPGTRLTVL.